Shown below are 26 T cell receptor beta chains from a single sample sequenced in a study of T cell responses to AZD1222 COVID-19 vaccine. Only in-frame clones appear in the TCRdb table, and some are missing; sequencing was by immunoSEQ multiplex PCR. The data hold 200,000 or so clones, with 88% observed a single time. The sample in question was peripheral blood, obtained on day 0 of AZD1222 vaccination. The receptors come from an adult in good health.

This chain links TRBV2 with TRBJ1-2, with D tentatively TRBD1 (6 bases). V was clipped by 11 bases and J by 8 bases, with 21 bases between them. CDR1 is SNHLY, CDR2 FYNNEI, per germline. This CDR3 has 13 residues. The CDR3 here is CASEVQGQEGYTF. The CDR3 coding sequence is TGTGCCTCGGAGGTACAGGGTCAGGAGGGCTACACCTTC.

The genes are TRBV5-6 and TRBJ2-3; TRBD1 is a possible D gene (5 bases). From germline, CDR1 is SGHDT and CDR2 YYEEEE. The length of the CDR3 is 13 residues. V was trimmed by 1 base and J by 5 bases, leaving 8 bases between them. CDR3 DNA: TGTGCCAGCAGCTTGAAAGGGGTAGATACGCAGTATTTT. Encoded protein: CASSLKGVDTQYF. Variable domain in full (rest from reference TRBV5-6 and TRBJ2-3): DAGVTQSPTHLIKTRGQQVTLRCSPKSGHDTVSWYQQALGQGPQFIFQYYEEEERQRGNFPDRFSGHQFPNYSSELNVNALLLGDSALYLCASSLKGVDTQYFGPGTRLTVL.

The rearrangement uses TRBV7-9 and TRBJ2-7; D is unclear. The CDR3 totals 15 residues. Per germline, CDR1 SEHNR and CDR2 FQNEAQ (reference sequence). Trimming pared 2 bases from V and 2 bases from J, leaving 13 bases between. CDR3 protein: CASSLTSRPTYEQYF. The CDR3 region has the DNA TGTGCCAGCAGCTTAACTTCGAGACCTACCTACGAGCAGTACTTC.

V usage is TRBV10-3 and J usage is TRBJ1-5, with 7 bases lining up with TRBD1. CDR3 length equals 13 residues. The V gene end was trimmed by 7 bases and the J gene end by 7 bases; junction bases not matched to a gene: 7. In germline, CDR1 is ENHRY, CDR2 SYGVKD. The CDR3 DNA is TGTGCCATCAAGGGAGGGGGCGAGCAGCCCCAGCATTTT. Translating gives CAIKGGGEQPQHF.

V and J are TRBV19 and TRBJ1-2, with 8 positions matching TRBD1. CDR3 length: 14 amino acids. V was pared by 2 bases and J by 7 bases, with 6 bases of the junction left unmatched. CDR1 LNHDA and CDR2 SQIVND come from the germline V gene (reference sequence). CDR3 protein: CASSITSGQGGYTF. The CDR3 bases are TGTGCCAGTAGTATAACCTCCGGACAGGGTGGCTACACCTTC.

The chain combines TRBV19 with TRBJ2-1, with 10 bases lining up with TRBD2. The CDR3 length is 15 residues. V shed 5 bases and J 3 bases; nucleotides not matched to a gene: 4. The germline V gene encodes CDR1 LNHDA and CDR2 SQIVND (reference sequence). CDR3: CASSPLAGVYNEQFF. CDR3 nucleotides: TGTGCCAGTAGTCCTCTAGCGGGGGTCTACAATGAGCAGTTCTTC.

This chain connects TRBV6-5 to TRBJ2-7, with 7 bases that match TRBD1. Germline V gene data show CDR1 as MNHEY and CDR2 as SVGAGI. J gave up 3 bases and V 2 bases, and 7 bases lay outside the gene matches. The CDR3 extends over 15 amino acids. CDR3 coding DNA: TGTGCCAGCAGTTACGGGCAGGGGGTAGGCTACGAGCAGTACTTC. This gives the protein CASSYGQGVGYEQYF.

The chain employs TRBV30 and TRBJ2-7; a weak D match, TRBD1 (6 bases). V was clipped by 3 bases and J by 9 bases, with 15 bases between them. The germline V gene has CDR1 GTSNPN and CDR2 SVGIG (reference sequence). The CDR3 contains 12 residues. The CDR3 sequence is CAWSPDSYGQYF. CDR3 nucleotide sequence: TGTGCCTGGAGCCCGGACAGTTATGGGCAGTACTTC.

The rearrangement uses TRBV7-2 and TRBJ2-7; D is perhaps TRBD1 or TRBD2 (5 bases each). Germline V CDR1 and CDR2: SGHTA, FQGNSA. This CDR3 region has 14 residues. V dropped 0 bases and J dropped 7 bases, with 13 bases sitting between them. The CDR3 region is CASSLAGTTREQYF. The CDR3 region has the DNA TGTGCCAGCAGCTTAGCGGGGACGACCAGGGAGCAGTACTTC.

The rearrangement links TRBV7-2 to TRBJ1-1, with unresolved D. V shed 5 bases and J shed 5 bases, with 12 bases lying between them. CDR1 and CDR2 from the germline V gene are SGHTA and FQGNSA. The CDR3 totals 13 residues. CDR3: CASSPVVWTEAFF. The CDR3 DNA reads TGTGCCAGCAGCCCAGTAGTCTGGACTGAAGCTTTCTTT.

The chain recombines TRBV6-1 with TRBJ1-5; no firm D call. The CDR3 has 13 amino acids. Germline V gene lookup returns CDR1 MNHNS and CDR2 SASEGT. V lost 6 bases to trimming and J lost 3 bases, with 9 bases between them. The CDR3 DNA is TGTGCCAGCAGCAACGGTATCAATCAGCCCCAGCATTTT. This encodes CASSNGINQPQHF.

The chain employs TRBV7-9 and TRBJ2-7; 7 positions agree with TRBD1. The germline CDR1 and CDR2 sequences are SEHNR and FQNEAQ (reference sequence). V dropped 7 bases and J dropped 5; count of bases not matched to a gene: 8. The CDR3 sequence is 13 residues long. CDR3 in DNA: TGTGCCAGCACCAATCAGGGGGTAGACGAGCAGTACTTC. Protein product: CASTNQGVDEQYF.

The genes are TRBV5-4 and TRBJ1-2; the D is unclear. From germline, CDR1 is SGHNT and CDR2 YYREEE (reference sequence). CDR3 size: 16 residues. V lost 5 bases and J lost 0, with 17 bases in between. The CDR3 here is CASRAQNWGTNYGYTF. The CDR3, as DNA: TGTGCCAGCAGGGCCCAGAATTGGGGTACTAACTATGGCTACACCTTC.

The V call is TRBV27, the J call TRBJ1-4; perhaps TRBD1 as D (6 bases). V was pared by 5 bases and J by 10 bases, with 23 bases between. The CDR3 is made up of 16 amino acids. Germline CDR1 reads MNHEY; CDR2 reads SMNVEV (reference sequence). The CDR3 region has the DNA TGTGCCAGCAGTCCACCCACAGGGACTGAGGATGGAAAACTGTTTTTT. This encodes CASSPPTGTEDGKLFF. Looking up the rest from reference TRBV27 and TRBJ1-4 gives the full variable domain: EAQVTQNPRYLITVTGKKLTVTCSQNMNHEYMSWYRQDPGLGLRQIYYSMNVEVTDKGDVPEGYKVSRKEKRNFPLILESPSPNQTSLYFCASSPPTGTEDGKLFFGSGTQLSVL.

The V gene is TRBV19, the J gene TRBJ1-1; weak D call: TRBD1 (6 bases). The CDR3 is 14 residues long. Germline V gene data show CDR1 as LNHDA and CDR2 as SQIVND (reference sequence). V lost 5 bases and J 0 bases, leaving 10 bases between the germline ends. CDR3 coding DNA: TGTGCCAGTAGTGGACAGAAACTGAACACTGAAGCTTTCTTT. This translates into CASSGQKLNTEAFF.

This chain uses TRBV11-3 with TRBJ2-1; 14 bases fit TRBD2. Germline trimming cut 4 bases from V and 9 bases from J; bases unmatched to any gene: 5. The CDR3 runs 15 residues. Germline CDR1 is SGHNT and CDR2 is YENEEA. The CDR3 loop is CASSSGTSGGGEQFF. DNA of the CDR3: TGTGCCAGCAGCTCGGGGACTAGCGGGGGAGGTGAGCAGTTCTTC.

The V call is TRBV7-7, the J call TRBJ2-1, with 12 bases fitting TRBD2. Per the germline V gene, CDR1 is SSHAT and CDR2 is FNYEAQ (reference sequence). With V trimmed by 4 bases and J by 15 bases, 19 bases remained unmatched. This CDR3 is built from 17 residues. The CDR3, as DNA: TGTGCCAGCAGCTCACAGACTGGACTAGCGGGGCTAAAGGCCCTGTTCTTC. This encodes CASSSQTGLAGLKALFF.

J is TRBJ2-1 and V is TRBV5-4, with 12 bases that match TRBD2. The CDR3 is 15 amino acids. V was pared by 8 bases and J by 6 bases, with 9 bases of the junction left unmatched. Germline V lookup: CDR1 SGHNT, CDR2 YYREEE (reference sequence). Here the CDR3 DNA reads TGTGCCAGTGAACTAGCGGGGGGACTAGGCAATGAGCAGTTCTTC. Residues: CASELAGGLGNEQFF.

The gene calls are TRBV5-6 and TRBJ2-7; TRBD1 matches 8 bases. CDR3 length: 14 amino acids. The V gene's germline CDR1 is SGHDT and CDR2 YYEEEE. Trimming took 4 bases from V and 6 from J; bases not matched to a gene: 9. The CDR3 loop reads CASSRGQGTGEQYF. CDR3 in DNA: TGTGCCAGCAGCCGAGGACAGGGCACGGGCGAGCAGTACTTC.

This chain uses TRBV5-1 with TRBJ2-7, with 9 bases identical to TRBD1. Germline values: CDR1 SGHRS, CDR2 YFSETQ. This CDR3 has 15 amino acids. Losses at the gene ends were 0 bases for V and 6 bases for J; bases not matched to a gene: 7. In nucleotides, the CDR3 is TGCGCCAGCAGCTTGGCAGGACAGGGGTTCGGCGAGCAGTACTTC. Translated: CASSLAGQGFGEQYF.

This chain uses TRBV5-4 with TRBJ2-7; D remains ambiguous. V gave up 4 bases and J gave up 0 bases, with 14 bases separating them. Germline CDR1 SGHNT, CDR2 YYREEE (reference sequence). The CDR3 runs 15 residues. Here the CDR3 reads CASSQDRSTSYEQYF. In DNA form, the CDR3 reads TGTGCCAGCAGCCAGGACCGAAGTACCTCCTACGAGCAGTACTTC. The whole variable domain, filled in from reference TRBV5-4 and TRBJ2-7, reads ETGVTQSPTHLIKTRGQQVTLRCSSQSGHNTVSWYQQALGQGPQFIFQYYREEENGRGNFPPRFSGLQFPNYSSELNVNALELDDSALYLCASSQDRSTSYEQYFGPGTRLTVT.

The chain combines TRBV29-1 with TRBJ2-7; 7 nucleotides match TRBD1. CDR3 length equals 13 residues. CDR1 and CDR2 from the germline V gene are SQVTM and ANQGSEA. The ends lost 3 bases at V and 2 bases at J; junction bases unmatched: 4. The CDR3 region has the DNA TGCAGCGTTGAGGGGACAGTCCCCTACGAGCAGTACTTC. The encoded protein is CSVEGTVPYEQYF.

The V call is TRBV7-9, the J call TRBJ2-1; D perhaps matches TRBD1 (6 bases). Germline V lookup: CDR1 SEHNR, CDR2 FQNEAQ (reference sequence). The CDR3 sequence is 13 residues long. V was trimmed by 4 bases and J by 10 bases, leaving 14 bases between them. This chain's CDR3 is CASSSNRDLEQFF. The CDR3 DNA follows: TGTGCCAGCAGCTCAAACAGGGACCTCGAGCAGTTCTTC.

This clone occurred once. The chain links TRBV4-1 to TRBJ1-2, with TRBD1 identical over 9 bases. Germline V gene sequence: CDR1 MGHRA, CDR2 YSYEKL. V lost 0 bases to trimming and J lost 1 base; unmatched junction nucleotides: 9. The CDR3 spans 18 residues. Written as DNA, the CDR3 is TGCGCCAGCAGCCAAGATTCAACAGGGGGCGCCCATAACTATGGCTACACCTTC. This translates into CASSQDSTGGAHNYGYTF.

The J gene is TRBJ1-6, the V gene TRBV28, with D hard to call. CDR1 is MDHEN and CDR2 is SYDVKM in the germline V gene. This CDR3 comprises 15 residues. Trimming removed 2 bases from V and 7 bases from J, with 12 bases in between. The CDR3 loop is CASSLIQEGNSPLHF. The CDR3 DNA follows: TGTGCCAGCAGTTTAATCCAGGAGGGAAATTCACCCCTCCACTTT.

The V and J genes are TRBV5-4 and TRBJ2-3, with 7 positions matching TRBD2. Germline CDR1 reads SGHNT; CDR2 reads YYREEE (reference sequence). The V segment lost 1 base and the J segment 7 bases; nucleotides outside the gene matches: 24. The CDR3 sequence is 20 residues long. CDR3 residues: CASSLMGNPPGRAPGYTQYF. DNA for the CDR3: TGTGCCAGCAGCTTGATGGGGAACCCCCCTGGGAGGGCGCCCGGGTATACGCAGTATTTT.